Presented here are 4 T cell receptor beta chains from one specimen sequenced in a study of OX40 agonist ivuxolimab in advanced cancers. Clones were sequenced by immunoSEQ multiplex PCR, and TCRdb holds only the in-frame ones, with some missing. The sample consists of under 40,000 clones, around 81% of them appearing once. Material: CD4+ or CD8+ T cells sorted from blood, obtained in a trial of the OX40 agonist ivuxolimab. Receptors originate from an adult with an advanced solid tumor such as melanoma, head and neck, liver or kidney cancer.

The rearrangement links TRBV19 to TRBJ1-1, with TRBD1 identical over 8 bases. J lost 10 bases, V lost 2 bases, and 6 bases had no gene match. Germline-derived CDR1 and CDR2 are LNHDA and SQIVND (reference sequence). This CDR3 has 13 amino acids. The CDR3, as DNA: TGTGCCAGTAGTATACAGGGGGCAGTCTCAGCTTTCTTT. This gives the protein CASSIQGAVSAFF.

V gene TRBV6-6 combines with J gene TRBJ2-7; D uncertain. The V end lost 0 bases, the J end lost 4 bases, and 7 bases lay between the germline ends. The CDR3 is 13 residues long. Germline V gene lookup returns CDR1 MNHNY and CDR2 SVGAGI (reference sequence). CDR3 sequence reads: CASSYSRVYEQYF. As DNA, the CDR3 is TGTGCCAGCAGTTACTCCCGAGTTTACGAGCAGTACTTC.

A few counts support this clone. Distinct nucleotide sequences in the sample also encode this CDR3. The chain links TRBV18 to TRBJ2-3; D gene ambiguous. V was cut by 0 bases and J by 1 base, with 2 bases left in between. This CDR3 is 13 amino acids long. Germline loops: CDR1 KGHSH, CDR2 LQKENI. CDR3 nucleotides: TGTGCCAGCTCACCACCGGGCACAGATACGCAGTATTTT. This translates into CASSPPGTDTQYF. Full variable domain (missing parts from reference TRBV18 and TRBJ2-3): NAGVMQNPRHLVRRRGQEARLRCSPMKGHSHVYWYRQLPEEGLKFMVYLQKENIIDESGMPKERFSAEFPKEGPSILRIQQVVRGDSAAYFCASSPPGTDTQYFGPGTRLTVL.

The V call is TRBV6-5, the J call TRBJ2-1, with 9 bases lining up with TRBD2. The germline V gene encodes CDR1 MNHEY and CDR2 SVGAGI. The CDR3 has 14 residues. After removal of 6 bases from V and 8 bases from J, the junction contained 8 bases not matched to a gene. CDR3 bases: TGTGCCAGCAGGGCTAGCGGGGAGGGCTATGAGCAGTTCTTC. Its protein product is CASRASGEGYEQFF.